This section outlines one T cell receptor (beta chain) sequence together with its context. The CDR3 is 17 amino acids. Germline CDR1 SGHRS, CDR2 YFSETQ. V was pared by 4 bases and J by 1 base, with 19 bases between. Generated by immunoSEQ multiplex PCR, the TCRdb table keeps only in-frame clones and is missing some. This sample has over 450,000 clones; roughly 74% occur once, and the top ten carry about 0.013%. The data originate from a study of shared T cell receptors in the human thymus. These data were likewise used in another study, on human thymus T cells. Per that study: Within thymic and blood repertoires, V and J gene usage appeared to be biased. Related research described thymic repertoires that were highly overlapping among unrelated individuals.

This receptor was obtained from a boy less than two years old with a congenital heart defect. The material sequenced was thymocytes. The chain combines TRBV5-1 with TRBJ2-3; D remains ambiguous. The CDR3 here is CASSTGSLLFGTDTQYF. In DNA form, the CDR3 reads TGCGCCAGCAGCACCGGATCACTACTTTTTGGCACAGATACGCAGTATTTT.